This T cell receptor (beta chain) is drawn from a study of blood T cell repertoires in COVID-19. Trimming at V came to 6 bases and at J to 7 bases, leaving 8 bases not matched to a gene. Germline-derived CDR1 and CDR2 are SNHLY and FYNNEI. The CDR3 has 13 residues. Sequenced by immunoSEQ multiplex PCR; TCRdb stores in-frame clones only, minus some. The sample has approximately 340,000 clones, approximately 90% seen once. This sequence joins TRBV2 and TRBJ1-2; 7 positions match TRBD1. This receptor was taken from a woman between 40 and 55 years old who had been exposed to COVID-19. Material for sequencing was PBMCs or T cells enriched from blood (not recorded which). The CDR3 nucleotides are TGTGCCAGCAGAATAACAGGGGTGGGTGGCTACACCTTC. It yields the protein CASRITGVGGYTF.